The rows below give T cell receptor beta chains drawn from one sample of a study of cytomegalovirus exposure and HLA in healthy donors. The table came from immunoSEQ multiplex PCR; TCRdb's copy has only in-frame clones and leaves some out. This sample carries about 79,000 clones, less than 80% of them seen once, and the ten largest clones take more than 8.5%. Sequenced material: PBMCs. The receptors were sampled from a man aged 40-49 years in good health and CMV-seropositive. Both conserved end residues are part of each CDR3. A D gene is named only where the DNA matches it firmly.

V: TRBV10-3
J: TRBJ1-1
D: TRBD1
CDR3: CASSAGDRDPEAFF
DNA: TGTGCCAGCTCGGCAGGGGACAGGGACCCTGAAGCTTTCTTT

V: TRBV28
J: TRBJ2-1
D: TRBD2
CDR3: CASSLGGTSAYNEQFF
DNA: TGTGCCAGCAGTTTGGGGGGGACTAGCGCCTACAATGAGCAGTTCTTC

V: TRBV7-9
J: TRBJ1-2
D: -
CDR3: CASSPTLSANYGYTF
DNA: TGTGCCAGCAGCCCAACCCTTTCAGCTAACTATGGCTACACCTTC

V: TRBV10-3
J: TRBJ1-1
D: -
CDR3: CAISEGPPRDTEAFF
DNA: TGTGCCATCAGTGAGGGGCCCCCACGCGACACTGAAGCTTTCTTT

V: TRBV30
J: TRBJ2-7
D: TRBD1
CDR3: CAWIPGQGNYEQYF
DNA: TGTGCCTGGATACCGGGACAGGGGAACTACGAGCAGTACTTC

V: TRBV11-2
J: TRBJ2-3
D: TRBD2
CDR3: CASSSGGRRTDTQYF
DNA: TGTGCCAGCAGCTCCGGGGGGAGGAGGACAGATACGCAGTATTTT

V: TRBV28
J: TRBJ2-7
D: TRBD1
CDR3: CASSRRGYEQYF
DNA: TGTGCCAGCAGCCGCAGGGGGTACGAGCAGTACTTC

V: TRBV10-2
J: TRBJ1-1
D: TRBD1
CDR3: CASSESRRDSTGTEAFF
DNA: TGCGCCAGCAGTGAGTCCCGGAGGGACAGTACCGGCACTGAAGCTTTCTTT

V: TRBV9
J: TRBJ2-2
D: -
CDR3: CASSVDPARGGELFF
DNA: TGTGCCAGCAGCGTAGATCCCGCTAGGGGCGGGGAGCTGTTTTTT

V: TRBV5-1
J: TRBJ2-7
D: -
CDR3: CASSLASSYEQYF
DNA: TGCGCCAGCAGCTTGGCTAGCTCCTACGAGCAGTACTTC

V: TRBV16
J: TRBJ1-1
D: -
CDR3: CASSQSAGNTEAFF
DNA: TGTGCCAGCAGCCAATCGGCGGGGAACACTGAAGCTTTCTTT

V: TRBV18
J: TRBJ2-7
D: TRBD1
CDR3: CASSPGTAYEQYF
DNA: TGTGCCAGCTCACCTGGGACAGCCTACGAGCAGTACTTC

V: TRBV6-5
J: TRBJ2-2
D: -
CDR3: CASRRGTRNTGELFF
DNA: TGTGCCAGCAGGAGGGGGACAAGGAACACCGGGGAGCTGTTTTTT

V: TRBV7-6
J: TRBJ2-3
D: -
CDR3: CASSLGAFTDTQYF
DNA: TGTGCCAGCAGCCTTGGGGCCTTTACAGATACGCAGTATTTT

V: TRBV19
J: TRBJ1-1
D: -
CDR3: CASSLADNTEAFF
DNA: TGTGCCAGTAGCCTGGCAGATAACACTGAAGCTTTCTTT

V: TRBV7-9
J: TRBJ2-7
D: -
CDR3: CASSAGGSSYEQYF
DNA: TGTGCCAGCAGCGCCGGAGGGAGCTCCTACGAGCAGTACTTC